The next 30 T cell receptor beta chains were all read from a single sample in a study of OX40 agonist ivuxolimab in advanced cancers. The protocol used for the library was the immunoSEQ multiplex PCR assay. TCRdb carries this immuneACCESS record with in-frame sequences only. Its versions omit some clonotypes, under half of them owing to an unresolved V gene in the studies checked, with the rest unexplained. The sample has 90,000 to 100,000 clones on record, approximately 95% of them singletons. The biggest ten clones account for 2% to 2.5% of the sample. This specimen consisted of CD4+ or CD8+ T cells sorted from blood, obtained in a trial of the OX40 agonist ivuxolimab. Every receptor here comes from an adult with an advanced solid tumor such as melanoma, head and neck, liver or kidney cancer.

The CDR3 is CASSSPGTIYEQYF. CDR3 nucleotide sequence: TGTGCCAGCAGTTCTCCGGGAACGATCTACGAGCAGTACTTC. The V call is TRBV27, the J call TRBJ2-7, with D possibly being TRBD2 (5 bases). There are 14 residues in the CDR3. Trimming cost V 4 bases and J 3 bases, with 13 bases left between them. Germline CDR1 reads MNHEY; CDR2 reads SMNVEV (reference sequence).

CDR3 in DNA: TGTGCCAGCGCCCTGGCCCCTCGGGCCAAAAACATTCAGTACTTC. This codes for CASALAPRAKNIQYF. The chain joins TRBV28 to TRBJ2-4; D unresolved. Germline V CDR1 and CDR2: MDHEN, SYDVKM. The CDR3 contains 15 residues. V lost 8 bases to trimming and J lost 1 base, with 15 bases between them.

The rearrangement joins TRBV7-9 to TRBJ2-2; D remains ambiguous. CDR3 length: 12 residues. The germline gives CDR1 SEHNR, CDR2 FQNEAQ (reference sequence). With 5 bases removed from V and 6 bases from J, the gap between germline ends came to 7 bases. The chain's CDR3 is CASSGRSGELFF. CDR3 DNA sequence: TGTGCCAGCAGCGGCCGATCCGGGGAGCTGTTTTTT.

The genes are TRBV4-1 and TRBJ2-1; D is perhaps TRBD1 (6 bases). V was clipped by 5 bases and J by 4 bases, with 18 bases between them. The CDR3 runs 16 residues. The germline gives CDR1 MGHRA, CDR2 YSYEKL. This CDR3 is CASSTPSGGPYNEQFF. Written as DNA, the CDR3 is TGCGCCAGCAGCACACCATCTGGGGGCCCTTACAATGAGCAGTTCTTC.

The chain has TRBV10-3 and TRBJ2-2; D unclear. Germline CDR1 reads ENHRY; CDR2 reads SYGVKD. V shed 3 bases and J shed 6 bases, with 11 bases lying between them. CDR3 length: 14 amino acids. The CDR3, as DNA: TGTGCCATCAGTGACGCCAGAAACGCCGGGGAGCTGTTTTTT. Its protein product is CAISDARNAGELFF.

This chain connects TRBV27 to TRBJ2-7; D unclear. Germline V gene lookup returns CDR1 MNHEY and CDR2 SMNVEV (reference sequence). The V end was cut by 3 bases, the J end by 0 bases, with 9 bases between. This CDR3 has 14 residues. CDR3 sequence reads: CASSFAGDSYEQYF. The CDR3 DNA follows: TGTGCCAGCAGTTTCGCAGGCGACTCCTACGAGCAGTACTTC.

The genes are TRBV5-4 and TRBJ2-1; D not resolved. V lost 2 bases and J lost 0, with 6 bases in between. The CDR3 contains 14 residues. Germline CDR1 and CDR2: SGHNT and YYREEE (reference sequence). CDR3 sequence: CASSLPSSYNEQFF. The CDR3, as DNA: TGTGCCAGCAGCTTACCAAGCTCCTACAATGAGCAGTTCTTC. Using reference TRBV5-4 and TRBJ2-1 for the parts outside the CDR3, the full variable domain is ETGVTQSPTHLIKTRGQQVTLRCSSQSGHNTVSWYQQALGQGPQFIFQYYREEENGRGNFPPRFSGLQFPNYSSELNVNALELDDSALYLCASSLPSSYNEQFFGPGTRLTVL.

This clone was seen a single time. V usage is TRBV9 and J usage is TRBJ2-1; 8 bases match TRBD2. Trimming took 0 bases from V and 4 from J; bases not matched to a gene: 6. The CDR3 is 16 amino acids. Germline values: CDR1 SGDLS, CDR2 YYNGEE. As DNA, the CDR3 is TGTGCCAGCAGCGTAGGCGGCGGGGGGACTTACAATGAGCAGTTCTTC. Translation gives CASSVGGGGTYNEQFF.

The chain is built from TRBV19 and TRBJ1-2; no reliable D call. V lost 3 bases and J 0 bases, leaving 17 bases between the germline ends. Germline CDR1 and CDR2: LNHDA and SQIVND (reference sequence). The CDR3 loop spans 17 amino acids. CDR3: CASSIHPERIANYGYTF. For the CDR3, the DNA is TGTGCCAGTAGTATCCACCCGGAAAGGATAGCTAACTATGGCTACACCTTC.

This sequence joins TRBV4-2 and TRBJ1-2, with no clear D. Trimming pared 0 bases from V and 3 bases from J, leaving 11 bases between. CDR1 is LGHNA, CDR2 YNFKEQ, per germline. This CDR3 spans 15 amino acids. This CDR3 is CASSQDVQAYYGYTF. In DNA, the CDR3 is TGTGCCAGCAGCCAAGATGTCCAGGCGTACTATGGCTACACCTTC.

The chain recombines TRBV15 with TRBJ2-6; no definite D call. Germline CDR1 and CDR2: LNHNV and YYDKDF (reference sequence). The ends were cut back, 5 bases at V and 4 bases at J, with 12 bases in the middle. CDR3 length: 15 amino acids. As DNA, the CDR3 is TGTGCCACCAGCGGGGTTGAGTACGGGGCCAACGTCCTGACTTTC. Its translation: CATSGVEYGANVLTF.

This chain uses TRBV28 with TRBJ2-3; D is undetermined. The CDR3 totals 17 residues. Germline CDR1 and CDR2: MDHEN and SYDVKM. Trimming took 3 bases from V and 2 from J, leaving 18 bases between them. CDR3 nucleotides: TGTGCCAGCAGTTTGTGGCATAGCCCTTCTGACACAGATACGCAGTATTTT. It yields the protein CASSLWHSPSDTDTQYF.

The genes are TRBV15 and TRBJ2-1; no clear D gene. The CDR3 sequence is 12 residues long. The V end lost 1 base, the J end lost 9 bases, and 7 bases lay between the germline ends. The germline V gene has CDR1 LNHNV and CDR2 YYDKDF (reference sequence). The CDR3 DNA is TGTGCCACCAGCAGAGTGGGGTTTGAGCAGTTCTTC. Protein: CATSRVGFEQFF.

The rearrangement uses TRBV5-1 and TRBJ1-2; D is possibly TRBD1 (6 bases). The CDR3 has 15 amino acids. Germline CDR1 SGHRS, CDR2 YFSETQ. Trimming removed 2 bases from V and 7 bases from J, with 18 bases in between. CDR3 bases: TGCGCCAGCAGCTTAACAGGGTATGATTCGGGTGGCTACACCTTC. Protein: CASSLTGYDSGGYTF.

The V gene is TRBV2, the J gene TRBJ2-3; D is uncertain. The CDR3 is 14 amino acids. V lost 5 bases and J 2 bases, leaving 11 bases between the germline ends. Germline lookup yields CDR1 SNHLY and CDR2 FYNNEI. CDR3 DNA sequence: TGTGCCAGCAGTCCAGGTCTTCTCACAGATACGCAGTATTTT. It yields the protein CASSPGLLTDTQYF.

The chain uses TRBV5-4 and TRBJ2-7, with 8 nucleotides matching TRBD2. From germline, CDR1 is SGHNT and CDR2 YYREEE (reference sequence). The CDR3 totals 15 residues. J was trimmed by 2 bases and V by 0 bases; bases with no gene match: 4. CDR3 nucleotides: TGTGCCAGCAGCTTGGTGGGGCGGGGGGCCTACGAGCAGTACTTC. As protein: CASSLVGRGAYEQYF.

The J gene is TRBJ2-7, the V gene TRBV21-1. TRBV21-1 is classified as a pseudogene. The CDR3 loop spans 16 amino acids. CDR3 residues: CASISKPPAASYEQYF. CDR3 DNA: TGTGCCAGCATCTCAAAGCCCCCAGCAGCTTCCTACGAGCAGTACTTC.

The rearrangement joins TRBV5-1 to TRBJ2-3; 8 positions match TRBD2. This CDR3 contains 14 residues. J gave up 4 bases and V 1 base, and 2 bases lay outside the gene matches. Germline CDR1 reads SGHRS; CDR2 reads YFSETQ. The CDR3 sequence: CASSLTGGPDTQYF. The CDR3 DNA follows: TGCGCCAGCAGCTTGACGGGGGGGCCAGATACGCAGTATTTT.

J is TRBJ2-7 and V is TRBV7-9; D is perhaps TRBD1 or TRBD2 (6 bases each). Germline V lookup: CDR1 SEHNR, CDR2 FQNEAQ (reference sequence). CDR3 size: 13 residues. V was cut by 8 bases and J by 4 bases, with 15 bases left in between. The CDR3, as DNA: TGTGCCAGCTTAGGGGGGTTAGAGTACGAGCAGTACTTC. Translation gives CASLGGLEYEQYF.

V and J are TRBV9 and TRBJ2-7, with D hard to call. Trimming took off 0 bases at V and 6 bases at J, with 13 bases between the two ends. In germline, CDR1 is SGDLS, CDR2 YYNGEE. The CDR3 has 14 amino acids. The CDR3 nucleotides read TGTGCCAGCAGCGTAGGCCCTAGTGTGGTCGAGCAGTACTTC. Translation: CASSVGPSVVEQYF.

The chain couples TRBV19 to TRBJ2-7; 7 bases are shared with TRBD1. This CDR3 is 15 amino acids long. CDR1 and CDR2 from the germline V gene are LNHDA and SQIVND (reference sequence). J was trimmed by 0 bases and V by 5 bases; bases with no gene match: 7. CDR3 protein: CASSLYRGTSYEQYF. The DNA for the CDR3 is TGTGCCAGTAGTTTATACAGGGGAACCTCCTACGAGCAGTACTTC.

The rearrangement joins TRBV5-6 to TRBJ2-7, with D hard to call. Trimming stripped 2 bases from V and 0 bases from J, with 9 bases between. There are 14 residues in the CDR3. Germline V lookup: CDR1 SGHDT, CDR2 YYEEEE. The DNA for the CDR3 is TGTGCCAGCAGCTTATCCGGGTCCTCCTACGAGCAGTACTTC. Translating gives CASSLSGSSYEQYF.

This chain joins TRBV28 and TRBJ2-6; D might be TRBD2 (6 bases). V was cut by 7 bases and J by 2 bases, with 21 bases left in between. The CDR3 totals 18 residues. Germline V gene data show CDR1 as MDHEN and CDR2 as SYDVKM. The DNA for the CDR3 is TGTGCCAGCACCGGGCGGGACGCATGGAGCGCTGGGGCCAACGTCCTGACTTTC. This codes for CASTGRDAWSAGANVLTF.

In DNA, the CDR3 is TGCGCCAGCAGCCCGTGGGGGTCAGATACGCAGTATTTT. This sequence encodes CASSPWGSDTQYF. The V gene is TRBV5-1, the J gene TRBJ2-3; the D call may be TRBD1 or TRBD2 (5 bases each). CDR3 length: 13 residues. Germline V gene data show CDR1 as SGHRS and CDR2 as YFSETQ. V was trimmed by 4 bases and J by 4 bases, leaving 10 bases between them. Drawing the rest from reference TRBV5-1 and TRBJ2-3, the complete variable domain is KAGVTQTPRYLIKTRGQQVTLSCSPISGHRSVSWYQQTPGQGLQFLFEYFSETQRNKGNFPGRFSGRQFSNSRSEMNVSTLELGDSALYLCASSPWGSDTQYFGPGTRLTVL.

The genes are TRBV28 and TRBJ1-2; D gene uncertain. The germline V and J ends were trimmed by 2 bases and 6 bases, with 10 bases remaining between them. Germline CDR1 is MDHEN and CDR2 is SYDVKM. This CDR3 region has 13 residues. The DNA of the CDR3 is TGTGCCAGCAGTTTAACAGAGAATCATGGCTACACCTTC. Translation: CASSLTENHGYTF.

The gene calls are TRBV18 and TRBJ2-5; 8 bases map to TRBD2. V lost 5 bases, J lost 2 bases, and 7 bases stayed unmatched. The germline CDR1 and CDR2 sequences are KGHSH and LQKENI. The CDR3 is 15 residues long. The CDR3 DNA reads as TGTGCCAGCTCATCCTCACTAGCGGCTCAAGAGACCCAGTACTTC. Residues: CASSSSLAAQETQYF. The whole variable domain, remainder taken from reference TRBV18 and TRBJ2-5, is NAGVMQNPRHLVRRRGQEARLRCSPMKGHSHVYWYRQLPEEGLKFMVYLQKENIIDESGMPKERFSAEFPKEGPSILRIQQVVRGDSAAYFCASSSSLAAQETQYFGPGTRLLVL.

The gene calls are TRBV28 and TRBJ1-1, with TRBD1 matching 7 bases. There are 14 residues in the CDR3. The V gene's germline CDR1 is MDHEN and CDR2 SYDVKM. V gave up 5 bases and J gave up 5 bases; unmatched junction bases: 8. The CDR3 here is CASSPLAGGTEAFF. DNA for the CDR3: TGTGCCAGCAGTCCCTTGGCAGGGGGGACTGAAGCTTTCTTT.

This chain's CDR3 is CASTISGTDTQYF. The CDR3, as DNA: TGTGCCAGTACGATCTCGGGCACAGATACGCAGTATTTT. The V call is TRBV19, the J call TRBJ2-3; D is uncertain. Deletions cut 7 bases from V and 1 base from J, with 9 bases between. Germline loops: CDR1 LNHDA, CDR2 SQIVND (reference sequence). This CDR3 has 13 amino acids. The variable domain in full, completed from reference TRBV19 and TRBJ2-3, reads DGGITQSPKYLFRKEGQNVTLSCEQNLNHDAMYWYRQDPGQGLRLIYYSQIVNDFQKGDIAEGYSVSREKKESFPLTVTSAQKNPTAFYLCASTISGTDTQYFGPGTRLTVL.

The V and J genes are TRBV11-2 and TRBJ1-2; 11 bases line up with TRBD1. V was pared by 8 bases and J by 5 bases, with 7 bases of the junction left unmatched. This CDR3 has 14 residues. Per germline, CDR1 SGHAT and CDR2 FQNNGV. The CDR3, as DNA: TGTGCCAGCGGCGGACAGGGGGCTTGGTATGGCTACACCTTC. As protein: CASGGQGAWYGYTF.

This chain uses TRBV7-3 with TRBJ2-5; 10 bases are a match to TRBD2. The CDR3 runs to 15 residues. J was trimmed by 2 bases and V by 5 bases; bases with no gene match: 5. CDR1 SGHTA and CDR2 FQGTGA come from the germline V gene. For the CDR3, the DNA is TGTGCCAGCAGCCCTGGGACTAGCGAACAAGAGACCCAGTACTTC. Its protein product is CASSPGTSEQETQYF.